These 19 T cell receptor beta chains were all obtained from the same sample, sequenced in a study of PD-L1 blockade in urothelial cancer. Only in-frame clones appear in the TCRdb table, and some are missing; sequencing was by immunoSEQ multiplex PCR. The sample lists about 22,000 clones, nearly 90% occurring once. Sequenced here: PBMCs, sampled around atezolizumab (anti-PD-L1) treatment. These receptors were obtained from a woman aged 55 to 70 with urothelial cancer.

In DNA, the CDR3 is TGTGCCAGCAGTATAGCGGGAGGGATCGCGAACACCGGGGAGCTGTTTTTT. Amino acids: CASSIAGGIANTGELFF. This chain joins TRBV27 and TRBJ2-2, with TRBD2 matching over 11 bases. CDR1 MNHEY and CDR2 SMNVEV come from the germline V gene (reference sequence). CDR3 length equals 17 residues. Losses at the gene ends were 5 bases for V and 0 bases for J; bases not matched to a gene: 5.

V usage is TRBV9 and J usage is TRBJ1-2; D possibly corresponds to TRBD1 (6 bases). This CDR3 has 14 amino acids. The germline V gene has CDR1 SGDLS and CDR2 YYNGEE. V was trimmed by 2 bases and J by 2 bases, leaving 10 bases between them. The CDR3 region is CASSVSGANYGYTF. The CDR3 bases are TGTGCCAGCAGCGTTTCAGGGGCCAACTATGGCTACACCTTC.

The J gene is TRBJ2-5, the V gene TRBV11-2; 13 nucleotides match TRBD2. The germline V gene has CDR1 SGHAT and CDR2 FQNNGV. This CDR3 is 16 amino acids long. Unmatched junction bases numbered 6, after V lost 5 bases and J lost 3 bases. The CDR3 here is CASSRTSGRGEETQYF. The CDR3 DNA reads TGTGCCAGCAGCCGGACTAGCGGGAGAGGGGAAGAGACCCAGTACTTC.

This sequence joins TRBV4-3 and TRBJ2-5, with 10 positions matching TRBD2. V shed 2 bases and J 5 bases; nucleotides not matched to a gene: 11. This CDR3 is built from 17 residues. The germline V gene has CDR1 LGHNA and CDR2 YSLEER. This CDR3 reads CASSQSLAGATRETQYF. DNA of the CDR3: TGCGCCAGCAGCCAATCCCTAGCGGGAGCGACCCGCGAGACCCAGTACTTC.

This clone was observed a single time. This chain uses TRBV28 with TRBJ2-5; TRBD2 matches at 9 bases. The J call is doubtful: the DNA matches TRBJ2-7 better. This CDR3 spans 16 amino acids. Germline V gene sequence: CDR1 MDHEN, CDR2 SYDVKM. CDR3 in amino acids: CASSSPGLARIYEQYF. CDR3 DNA: TGTGCCAGCAGTTCCCCTGGACTAGCGCGTATCTACGAGCAGTACTTC.

A single count supports this clone. The chain combines TRBV13 with TRBJ2-1, with TRBD2 matching 7 bases. The germline V gene encodes CDR1 PRHDT and CDR2 FYEKMQ (reference sequence). J lost 6 bases, V lost 0 bases, and 2 bases had no gene match. The CDR3 spans 14 residues. The DNA for the CDR3 is TGTGCCAGCAGCTTAGGTTGGACTAGCAATGAGCAGTTCTTC. Its protein product is CASSLGWTSNEQFF.

The table lists this clone with a count of one. This chain connects TRBV5-1 to TRBJ1-1; the D is unclear. Trimming shortened V by 5 bases and J by 0 bases, and 8 bases separated the two germline ends. The germline CDR1 and CDR2 sequences are SGHRS and YFSETQ. This CDR3 comprises 13 residues. CDR3 loop: CASSWGVNTEAFF. In DNA, the CDR3 is TGCGCCAGCAGTTGGGGAGTGAACACTGAAGCTTTCTTT.

In DNA form, the CDR3 reads TGTGCCAGCAGCTCCACGGGAGGGCCCCGAACCGGGGAGCTGTTTTTT. Amino acid sequence: CASSSTGGPRTGELFF. The rearrangement uses TRBV9 and TRBJ2-2; 8 bases map to TRBD2. The CDR3 is made up of 16 amino acids. Germline CDR1 reads SGDLS; CDR2 reads YYNGEE. The ends lost 4 bases at V and 5 bases at J; junction bases unmatched: 10.

The V and J genes are TRBV6-1 and TRBJ1-1, with a weak D call TRBD1 (5 bases). V lost 1 base and J lost 4, with 16 bases in between. The CDR3 totals 16 residues. Germline assignment: CDR1 MNHNS and CDR2 SASEGT. As DNA, the CDR3 is TGTGCCAGCAGTGAAGGCGGGGGGTGGAGTCGCACTGAAGCTTTCTTT. It is translated as CASSEGGGWSRTEAFF.

The CDR3 DNA sequence: TGTGCCAGTAGTATTGCAGGGGTCTACAATGAGCAGTTCTTC. Translation gives CASSIAGVYNEQFF. The chain is built from TRBV19 and TRBJ2-1; D perhaps matches TRBD1 (6 bases). This CDR3 spans 14 amino acids. Germline CDR1 and CDR2: LNHDA and SQIVND (reference sequence). Trimming stripped 3 bases from V and 3 bases from J, with 9 bases between. Supplemented by reference TRBV19 and TRBJ2-1, the full variable domain reads DGGITQSPKYLFRKEGQNVTLSCEQNLNHDAMYWYRQDPGQGLRLIYYSQIVNDFQKGDIAEGYSVSREKKESFPLTVTSAQKNPTAFYLCASSIAGVYNEQFFGPGTRLTVL.

This clone was seen a few times. This rearrangement joins TRBV4-1 to TRBJ2-4; possibly TRBD1 for D (5 bases). This CDR3 comprises 18 residues. V was shortened by 0 bases and J by 3 bases, with 18 bases between the two germline ends. Germline V lookup: CDR1 MGHRA, CDR2 YSYEKL. The CDR3 is CASSQDPPGKVDKNIQYF. As DNA, the CDR3 is TGCGCCAGCAGCCAAGATCCTCCAGGGAAAGTGGACAAAAACATTCAGTACTTC.

V is TRBV19 and J is TRBJ1-5, with 7 bases lining up with TRBD1. In germline, CDR1 is LNHDA, CDR2 SQIVND (reference sequence). V was pared by 7 bases and J by 11 bases, with 14 bases of the junction left unmatched. CDR3 size: 14 residues. This chain's CDR3 is CASTLTGTVLSQHF. CDR3 DNA sequence: TGTGCCAGTACTCTCACCGGGACAGTTCTTTCCCAGCATTTT. The full variable domain, in which reference TRBV19 and TRBJ1-5 provide the parts outside the CDR3, is DGGITQSPKYLFRKEGQNVTLSCEQNLNHDAMYWYRQDPGQGLRLIYYSQIVNDFQKGDIAEGYSVSREKKESFPLTVTSAQKNPTAFYLCASTLTGTVLSQHFGDGTRLSIL.

V gene TRBV19 combines with J gene TRBJ2-3; D uncertain. Germline V gene sequence: CDR1 LNHDA, CDR2 SQIVND (reference sequence). The CDR3 contains 12 residues. The V and J ends lost 1 base and 5 bases respectively, with 4 bases between them. The CDR3 nucleotides read TGTGCCAGTAGTATAGGTAGAGATACGCAGTATTTT. It codes for CASSIGRDTQYF.

The genes are TRBV9 and TRBJ2-7; tentative D call: TRBD2 (6 bases). This CDR3 is built from 15 residues. From germline, CDR1 is SGDLS and CDR2 YYNGEE. Trimming left V 0 bases short and J 2 bases short, with 12 bases between. CDR3 coding DNA: TGTGCCAGCAGCGTAGATCCAGGGAGGACCTACGAGCAGTACTTC. It codes for CASSVDPGRTYEQYF.

CDR3 in amino acids: CASSSADRTLSEAFF. The CDR3, as DNA: TGCGCCAGCAGCTCTGCCGACAGGACACTTTCTGAAGCTTTCTTT. The chain couples TRBV5-1 to TRBJ1-1; possibly TRBD1 for D (6 bases). CDR3 length equals 15 residues. With 3 bases removed from V and 6 bases from J, the gap between germline ends came to 18 bases. CDR1 SGHRS and CDR2 YFSETQ come from the germline V gene.

Of note for this clone: Relative to the germline gene, one junction end is altered; a read error may explain this. Within the sample, other DNA sequences also encode this same CDR3. The genes are TRBV9 and TRBJ1-1, with D possibly matching TRBD1 (5 bases). There are 14 residues in the CDR3. The germline V gene has CDR1 SGDLS and CDR2 YYNGEE. CDR3 coding DNA: TGTGCCAGCAGCGTAACCGGGACTAACACTGAAGCCTTCTTT. Its protein product is CASSVTGTNTEAFF.

The V gene is TRBV2, the J gene TRBJ1-3; the D gene is possibly TRBD1 (5 bases). The CDR3 has 15 residues. Germline-derived CDR1 and CDR2 are SNHLY and FYNNEI. V was clipped by 5 bases and J by 4 bases, with 15 bases between them. CDR3 sequence: CASSHGGARGNTIYF. CDR3 sequence (DNA): TGTGCCAGCAGTCACGGTGGGGCGCGGGGAAACACCATATATTTT.

V gene TRBV5-1 combines with J gene TRBJ2-7, with D maybe TRBD1 (6 bases). Germline V lookup: CDR1 SGHRS, CDR2 YFSETQ. CDR3 length equals 18 residues. V shed 2 bases and J shed 3 bases, with 24 bases lying between them. Here the CDR3 reads CASSFCPDHRVAYYEQYF. DNA of the CDR3: TGCGCCAGCAGCTTTTGCCCAGACCACAGGGTCGCTTACTACGAGCAGTACTTC.

The genes are TRBV18 and TRBJ2-4; possibly TRBD2 for D (5 bases). The CDR3 runs to 18 residues. The germline gives CDR1 KGHSH, CDR2 LQKENI. Between the trimmed V and J ends, which lost 1 base and 1 base, there was a span of 17 bases. In nucleotides, the CDR3 is TGTGCCAGCTCACCACTACCTTTGAGGGTGGGGGCCAAAAACATTCAGTACTTC. As protein: CASSPLPLRVGAKNIQYF.